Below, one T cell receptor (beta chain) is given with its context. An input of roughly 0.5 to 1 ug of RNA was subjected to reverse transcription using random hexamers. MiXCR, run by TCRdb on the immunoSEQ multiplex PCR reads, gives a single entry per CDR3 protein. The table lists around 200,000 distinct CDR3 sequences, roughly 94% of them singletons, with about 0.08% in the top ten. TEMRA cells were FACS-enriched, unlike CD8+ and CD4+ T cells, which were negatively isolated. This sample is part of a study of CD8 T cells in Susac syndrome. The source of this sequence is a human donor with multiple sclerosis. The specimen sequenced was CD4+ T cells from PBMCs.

Here the CDR3 reads CSVGVVERNTEAFF. CDR3 in DNA: TGCAGCGTTGGGGTGGTGGAACGGAACACTGAAGCTTTCTTT. The chain links TRBV29-1 to TRBJ1-1; D uncertain. Germline CDR1 SQVTM, CDR2 ANQGSEA. There are 14 residues in the CDR3. Trimming took off 4 bases at V and 1 base at J, with 13 bases between the two ends.